The 22 T cell receptor beta chains below all came from one sample that was sequenced in a study of the immune and genomic landscape of osteosarcoma. Data came from immunoSEQ multiplex PCR; TCRdb stores just in-frame clones and leaves some out. This table holds 4,600 or so clones, less than 75% found once. Osteosarcoma specimens were post-treatment primary, local recurrence and metastasis tumors from poor-prognosis patients. Sequenced sample: osteosarcoma tumor tissue from the femur. The receptors come from a human donor with osteosarcoma.

The rearrangement uses TRBV7-9 and TRBJ2-5; tentative D call: TRBD1 (8 bases). Germline V lookup: CDR1 SEHNR, CDR2 FQNEAQ (reference sequence). V was clipped by 5 bases and J by 4 bases, with 17 bases between them. This CDR3 has 15 amino acids. CDR3 coding DNA: TGTGCCAGCAGCCCAGGACAGGGAGGGCTAGAGACCCAGTACTTC. Residues: CASSPGQGGLETQYF.

A few counts support this clone. This chain's CDR3 is CASSATGQKNTEAFF. The CDR3 DNA follows: TGTGCCAGCAGCGCAACCGGACAGAAGAACACTGAAGCTTTCTTT. The gene calls are TRBV9 and TRBJ1-1; possibly TRBD1 for D (6 bases). The CDR3 consists of 15 residues. The ends were cut back, 3 bases at V and 1 base at J, with 13 bases in the middle. Germline values: CDR1 SGDLS, CDR2 YYNGEE.

The chain joins TRBV19 to TRBJ2-3; the D gene could be TRBD1 or TRBD2 (5 bases each). This CDR3 region has 12 residues. The germline V and J ends were trimmed by 5 bases and 7 bases, with 10 bases remaining between them. Germline V lookup: CDR1 LNHDA, CDR2 SQIVND (reference sequence). This CDR3 reads CASSGTRYTQYF. The CDR3 coding sequence is TGTGCCAGTAGTGGGACGAGATATACGCAGTATTTT.

The chain carries TRBV4-1 and TRBJ2-1; perhaps D is TRBD1 or TRBD2 (5 bases each). Germline V gives CDR1 MGHRA, CDR2 YSYEKL. CDR3 length: 16 residues. The V end lost 1 base, the J end lost 2 bases, and 12 bases lay between the germline ends. CDR3 nucleotide sequence: TGCGCCAGCAGCCAAGTTTTCGGGACGGCCTACAATGAGCAGTTCTTC. Protein product: CASSQVFGTAYNEQFF.

The chain is built from TRBV12-1 and TRBJ2-1; the D segment call TRBD1 is taken from the table without a DNA check. TRBV12-1 is classified as a pseudogene. The length of the CDR3 is 16 residues. CDR3 DNA: TGTGCCAGCAGCCCAACCGGACAGGGGACCGACAATGAGCAGTTCTTC. This translates into CASSPTGQGTDNEQFF.

The rearrangement uses TRBV6-5 and TRBJ2-2; TRBD1 matches at 7 bases. The CDR3 length is 15 residues. J was trimmed by 6 bases and V by 8 bases; bases with no gene match: 12. Germline CDR1 and CDR2: MNHEY and SVGAGI. CDR3 nucleotides: TGTGCCAGCCGTGGGTACAGGGGTTACGCCGGGGAGCTGTTTTTT. It specifies CASRGYRGYAGELFF.

V and J are TRBV4-2 and TRBJ2-2; 8 bases align to TRBD2. The CDR3 has 18 amino acids. With V trimmed by 2 bases and J by 8 bases, 16 bases remained unmatched. The V gene's germline CDR1 is LGHNA and CDR2 YNFKEQ. CDR3 DNA: TGTGCCAGCAGCCAAAGAGGGCCTTTAATAGCGGGAACGGGGGAGCTGTTTTTT. As protein: CASSQRGPLIAGTGELFF.

The DNA for the CDR3 is TGTGCCAGCACTATCTTCCGGGACAGGGAATCCGGGGAGCTGTTTTTT. Its protein is CASTIFRDRESGELFF. The chain is built from TRBV6-6 and TRBJ2-2; 9 bases fit TRBD1. V gave up 7 bases and J gave up 6 bases; unmatched junction bases: 12. CDR3 size: 16 residues. The V gene's germline CDR1 is MNHNY and CDR2 SVGAGI (reference sequence).

The chain joins TRBV18 to TRBJ2-5; 10 nucleotides agree with TRBD1. V lost 6 bases and J lost 5; bases outside the gene matches: 6. In germline, CDR1 is KGHSH, CDR2 LQKENI. This CDR3 has 14 amino acids. The DNA for the CDR3 is TGTGCCAGCTCGGAGACAGGGGGCAGCGAGACCCAGTACTTC. This sequence encodes CASSETGGSETQYF.

This clone was seen a few times. The rearrangement joins TRBV28 to TRBJ1-2; D is perhaps TRBD1 (6 bases). Germline CDR1 MDHEN, CDR2 SYDVKM. Between the trimmed V and J ends, which lost 7 bases and 7 bases, there was a span of 19 bases. The CDR3 runs 14 residues. The CDR3: CASTLLVEGGGYTF. CDR3 DNA sequence: TGTGCCAGCACCCTGCTTGTAGAGGGGGGTGGCTACACCTTC.

The CDR3 reads CASSLEPGRVATGELFF. As DNA, the CDR3 is TGCGCCAGCAGCTTGGAGCCGGGCAGGGTGGCCACCGGGGAGCTGTTTTTT. The rearrangement joins TRBV5-1 to TRBJ2-2, with D maybe TRBD1 (5 bases). Germline values: CDR1 SGHRS, CDR2 YFSETQ. The germline V and J ends were trimmed by 0 bases and 4 bases, with 16 bases remaining between them. This CDR3 spans 17 amino acids. Supplemented by reference TRBV5-1 and TRBJ2-2, the full variable domain reads KAGVTQTPRYLIKTRGQQVTLSCSPISGHRSVSWYQQTPGQGLQFLFEYFSETQRNKGNFPGRFSGRQFSNSRSEMNVSTLELGDSALYLCASSLEPGRVATGELFFGEGSRLTVL.

V is TRBV6-5 and J is TRBJ1-1, with D uncertain. Germline CDR1 is MNHEY and CDR2 is SVGAGI. The CDR3 totals 15 residues. The V and J ends lost 0 bases and 1 base respectively, with 9 bases between them. The CDR3 DNA is TGTGCCAGCAGTTACTCGAATCGAGGGAACACTGAAGCTTTCTTT. This sequence encodes CASSYSNRGNTEAFF.

The chain joins TRBV4-2 to TRBJ1-1; 8 bases are shared with TRBD1. The V segment lost 2 bases and the J segment 4 bases; nucleotides outside the gene matches: 3. Looked up from germline, CDR1 is LGHNA and CDR2 is YNFKEQ. The CDR3 is 14 residues long. This CDR3 reads CASSQTGGATEAFF. The DNA of the CDR3 is TGTGCCAGCAGCCAAACAGGGGGGGCCACTGAAGCTTTCTTT.

This rearrangement joins TRBV10-1 to TRBJ2-2, with 8 positions matching TRBD1. V shed 0 bases and J 1 base; nucleotides not matched to a gene: 4. Germline V gene lookup returns CDR1 WNHNN and CDR2 SYGVQD (reference sequence). The CDR3 covers 17 residues. For the CDR3, the DNA is TGCGCCAGCAGTGAGTCCGGACAGGGAGAGAACACCGGGGAGCTGTTTTTT. Translated: CASSESGQGENTGELFF.

The rearrangement links TRBV28 to TRBJ1-1; D ambiguous. From germline, CDR1 is MDHEN and CDR2 SYDVKM. CDR3 length equals 14 residues. The V gene lost 7 bases and the J gene lost 5 bases, with 17 bases spanning the gap. In DNA form, the CDR3 reads TGTGCCAGCACCCAGGCGGGCCGAAGGACTGAAGCTTTCTTT. The encoded protein is CASTQAGRRTEAFF. Drawing the rest from reference TRBV28 and TRBJ1-1, the complete variable domain is DVKVTQSSRYLVKRTGEKVFLECVQDMDHENMFWYRQDPGLGLRLIYFSYDVKMKEKGDIPEGYSVSREKKERFSLILESASTNQTSMYLCASTQAGRRTEAFFGQGTRLTVV.

The V call is TRBV27, the J call TRBJ2-3; maybe TRBD2 (5 bases). CDR3 size: 17 residues. Germline V gives CDR1 MNHEY, CDR2 SMNVEV (reference sequence). V gave up 3 bases and J gave up 3 bases, with 19 bases separating them. The CDR3 coding sequence is TGTGCCAGCAGTTTTTCTGCTCCGACTGGAGGTACAGATACGCAGTATTTT. It specifies CASSFSAPTGGTDTQYF.

The gene calls are TRBV19 and TRBJ1-4; unclear D gene. This CDR3 contains 16 residues. In germline, CDR1 is LNHDA, CDR2 SQIVND (reference sequence). Trimming took off 5 bases at V and 5 bases at J, with 18 bases between the two ends. CDR3 sequence reads: CASSPGPRRGNEKLFF. As DNA, the CDR3 is TGTGCCAGTAGTCCTGGGCCCAGAAGAGGGAATGAAAAACTGTTTTTT.

This chain links TRBV28 with TRBJ2-1; 7 nucleotides align to TRBD1. Unmatched junction bases numbered 4, after V lost 4 bases and J lost 4 bases. Germline V CDR1 and CDR2: MDHEN, SYDVKM. This CDR3 is built from 14 residues. The CDR3: CASSSLTGYNEQFF. CDR3 DNA: TGTGCCAGCAGTTCCTTGACAGGGTACAATGAGCAGTTCTTC.

The V call is TRBV2, the J call TRBJ2-2; a possible D gene is TRBD2 (6 bases). Germline V gives CDR1 SNHLY, CDR2 FYNNEI. The CDR3 sequence is 13 residues long. Trimming cost V 7 bases and J 6 bases, with 12 bases left between them. The CDR3 nucleotides are TGTGCCAGCAATCCGGGAGAGGCCGGGGAGCTGTTTTTT. This sequence encodes CASNPGEAGELFF.

This chain uses TRBV13 with TRBJ2-1, with D possibly matching TRBD1 (6 bases). The ends were cut back, 3 bases at V and 8 bases at J, with 14 bases in the middle. The CDR3 length is 14 residues. Looked up from germline, CDR1 is PRHDT and CDR2 is FYEKMQ (reference sequence). The CDR3 is CASSFRTASHEQFF. CDR3 bases: TGTGCCAGCAGCTTCCGGACAGCAAGCCATGAGCAGTTCTTC.

V gene TRBV18 combines with J gene TRBJ1-4; D gene unclear. The V gene's germline CDR1 is KGHSH and CDR2 LQKENI. V dropped 4 bases and J dropped 8 bases, with 11 bases sitting between them. The CDR3 loop spans 13 amino acids. The chain's CDR3 is CASSQTGEEKLFF. CDR3 DNA: TGTGCCAGCTCACAAACTGGGGAGGAAAAACTGTTTTTT. Variable domain in full (rest from reference TRBV18 and TRBJ1-4): NAGVMQNPRHLVRRRGQEARLRCSPMKGHSHVYWYRQLPEEGLKFMVYLQKENIIDESGMPKERFSAEFPKEGPSILRIQQVVRGDSAAYFCASSQTGEEKLFFGSGTQLSVL.

By sample share, this clone is large. CDR3 loop: CAWSPGAIRGEQYF. Written as DNA, the CDR3 is TGTGCCTGGAGTCCCGGGGCAATCAGGGGCGAGCAGTACTTC. V usage is TRBV30 and J usage is TRBJ2-7, with a possible D match to TRBD1 (6 bases). V lost 2 bases, J lost 6 bases, and 17 bases lay in between. The CDR3 has 14 amino acids. Looked up from germline, CDR1 is GTSNPN and CDR2 is SVGIG (reference sequence).